The clone carrying this T cell receptor (beta chain) was observed a few times. Its antigen remains unidentified. All sequencing subjects had displayed CD8+CD57+ cell expansion on flow cytometry. Severe acquired aplastic anemia was present in all patients. Receipt of therapy had not occurred in any patient by the time of blood sampling. Trimming cost V 1 base and J 1 base, with 5 bases left between them. This CDR3 is built from 14 residues. Germline-derived CDR1 and CDR2 are LGHDT and YNNKEL (reference sequence). CDR3 and TCR beta VDJ profiling relied on a genomic DNA template. TCRdb analysed the reads with MiXCR anew, one entry per CDR3 protein. The table lists approximately 200,000 distinct CDR3 sequences, about half of them singletons, with 15% to 20% in the top ten. This sample is part of a study of CD8+CD57+ T cells in acquired aplastic anemia. Study-wide findings and caveats: Patients had around 30 CD8+ CDR3 sequences in common with controls (the shared set). CD8+ Simpson's diversity in patients was not significantly different from that in controls.

This TCR derives from a human donor with aplastic anemia. Sequencing was done on a sample of sorted CD4+, CD8+, or CD8+CD57+ T cells (not recorded which) from PBMCs. The V gene is TRBV3-1, the J gene TRBJ1-5; D gene ambiguous. The DNA of the CDR3 is TGTGCCAGCAGCCAAGGAGGGAGCAATCAGCCCCAGCATTTT. Protein product: CASSQGGSNQPQHF.